Given below is one TCR beta chain in context. Antigen: not known. As for time point: patch test 1, 2 weeks after DPC sensitization. Treatment reported: therapeutic diphenylcyclopropenone sensitization with weekly scalp DPC. Patients had alopecia, were aged 18 to 70, and were not pregnant. Trimming left V 3 bases short and J 0 bases short, with 3 bases between. This CDR3 has 13 residues. The germline V gene encodes CDR1 MDHEN and CDR2 SYDVKM. The data were taken from a study of human T cells and chemical hapten exposure. At the level of the study: Per-sample TCR yield variation was attributed mainly to small pooled library volume differences.

Notes on the study in general: Once DPC sensitization occurred, TCRs above 1 in 1000 frequency showed no change.

Within the library, unique molecular identifiers were attached to each individual cDNA molecule. TCRdb independently ran MiXCR on the RACE reads; one entry per CDR3 protein. The repertoire holds about 380,000 distinct CDR3 sequences, with roughly 5% as singletons. V gene TRBV28 combines with J gene TRBJ2-1; the D is unclear. The clonotype was recovered from a woman in her forties or fifties with alopecia areata. Some clones in this sample may be carry-over from other donors' samples. Sequencing was performed on whole blood, taken in connection with sensitization to the hapten diphenylcyclopropenone (DPC). The CDR3 reads CASSFFSYNEQFF. CDR3 nucleotides: TGTGCCAGCAGTTTCTTCTCCTACAATGAGCAGTTCTTC.